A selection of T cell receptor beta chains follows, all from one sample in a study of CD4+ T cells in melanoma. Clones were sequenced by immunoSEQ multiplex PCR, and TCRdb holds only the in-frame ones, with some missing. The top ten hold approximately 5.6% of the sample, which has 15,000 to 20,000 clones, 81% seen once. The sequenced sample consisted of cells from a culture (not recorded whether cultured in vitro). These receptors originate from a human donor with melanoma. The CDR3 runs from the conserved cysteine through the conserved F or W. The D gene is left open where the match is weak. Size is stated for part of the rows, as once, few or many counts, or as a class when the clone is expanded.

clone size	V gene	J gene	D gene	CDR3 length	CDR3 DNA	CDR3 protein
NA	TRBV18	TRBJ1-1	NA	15	TGTGCCAGCTCACCACCGAACAGAGGGAACACTGAAGCTTTCTTT	CASSPPNRGNTEAFF
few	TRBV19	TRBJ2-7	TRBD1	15	TGTGCCAGTAAACATGGACAGGGCACTTTTTCCGAGCAGTACTTC	CASKHGQGTFSEQYF
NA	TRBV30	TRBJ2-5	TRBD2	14	TGTGCCTGGAGCGGAGCGGGATACGGAGAGACCCAGTACTTC	CAWSGAGYGETQYF
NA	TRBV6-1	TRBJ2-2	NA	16	TGTGCCAGCAGTGAAAAGGTGTACCTCCTTACCGGGGAGCTGTTTTTT	CASSEKVYLLTGELFF
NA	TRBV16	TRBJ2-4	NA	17	TGTGCCAGCAGCCAACTGTACGGGACGGTAGCCAAAAACATTCAGTACTTC	CASSQLYGTVAKNIQYF
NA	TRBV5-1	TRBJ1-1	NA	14	TGCGCCAGCAGCTTATCAGGGGTAGACACTGAAGCTTTCTTT	CASSLSGVDTEAFF
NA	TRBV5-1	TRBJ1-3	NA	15	TGCGCCAGCAGCTCGGACGGTAACTCTGGAAACACCATATATTTT	CASSSDGNSGNTIYF
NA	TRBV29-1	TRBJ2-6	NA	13	TGCAGCGTTGTGAGGTCTGGGGCCAACGTCCTGACTTTC	CSVVRSGANVLTF
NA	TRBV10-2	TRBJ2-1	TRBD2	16	TGCGCCAGCCTTTACGCATTAGCGGGGGGGCTCAATGAGCAGTTCTTC	CASLYALAGGLNEQFF
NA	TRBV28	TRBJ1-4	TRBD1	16	TGTGCCAGCAGTTCGGGACAGGGGGGGACGACTGAAAAACTGTTTTTT	CASSSGQGGTTEKLFF
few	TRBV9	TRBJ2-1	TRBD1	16	TGTGCCAGCAGCGTAGCTAGCCAGGGGGCCGGGAATGAGCAGTTCTTC	CASSVASQGAGNEQFF
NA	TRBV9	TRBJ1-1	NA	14	TGTGCCAGCGGAAGACAGTTAGAGAACACTGAAGCTTTCTTT	CASGRQLENTEAFF
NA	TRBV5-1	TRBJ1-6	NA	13	TGCGCCAGCAGCTTGGGCATTAATTCACCCCTCCACTTT	CASSLGINSPLHF
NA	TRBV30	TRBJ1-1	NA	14	TGTGCCTGGAGTGTGGGGGCGGATAACACTGAAGCTTTCTTT	CAWSVGADNTEAFF
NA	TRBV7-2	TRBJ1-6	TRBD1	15	TGTGCCAGCAGCTTTGGACAGGGGAAGGATTCACCCCTCCACTTT	CASSFGQGKDSPLHF
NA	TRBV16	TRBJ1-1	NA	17	TGTGCCAGCAGCCAATTTAAGAATTTGGGACTGAACACTGAAGCTTTCTTT	CASSQFKNLGLNTEAFF
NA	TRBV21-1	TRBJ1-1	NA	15	TGTGCCAGCAGCAATAACCTTATGGAGAACACTGAAGCTTTCTTT	CASSNNLMENTEAFF
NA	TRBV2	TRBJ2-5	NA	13	TGTGCCAGCAGTGTAGAACAGGGAAAGACCCAGTACTTC	CASSVEQGKTQYF
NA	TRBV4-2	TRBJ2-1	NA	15	TGTGCCAGCAGCCAAGATCCGAGGACCTACAATGAGCAGTTCTTC	CASSQDPRTYNEQFF
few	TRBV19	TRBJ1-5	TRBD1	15	TGTGCCAGTAGTACCGATAACAGGGGCGGTCAGCCCCAGCATTTT	CASSTDNRGGQPQHF
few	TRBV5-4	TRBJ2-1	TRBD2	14	TGTGCCAGCAGCGCGGGACTAGCGAGCAATGAGCAGTTCTTC	CASSAGLASNEQFF
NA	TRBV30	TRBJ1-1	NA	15	TGTGCCTGGACGCGGCCTCCACCCGGGAACACTGAAGCTTTCTTT	CAWTRPPPGNTEAFF
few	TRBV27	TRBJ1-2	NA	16	TGTGCCAGCAGTTTATTGGGCCGGGGTCTTAACTATGGCTACACCTTC	CASSLLGRGLNYGYTF
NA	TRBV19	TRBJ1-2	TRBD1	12	TGTGCCAGTAGTGACAGGGGTTATGGCTACACCTTC	CASSDRGYGYTF
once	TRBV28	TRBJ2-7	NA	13	TGTGCCAGCAGGCCGTTCGAGGAAGTCCGGCAGTACTTC	CASRPFEEVRQYF
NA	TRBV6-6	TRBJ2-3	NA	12	TGTGCCAGCAGACAGCTCACAGATACGCAGTATTTT	CASRQLTDTQYF
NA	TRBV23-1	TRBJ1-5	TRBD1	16	TGCGCCAGCAGTCAAACGGCAGGGGGTAGCAATCAGCCCCAGCATTTT	CASSQTAGGSNQPQHF
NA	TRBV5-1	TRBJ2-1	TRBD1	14	TGCGCCAGCAGCTGGGGACAGGGGCGGCGGGAGCAGTTCTTC	CASSWGQGRREQFF
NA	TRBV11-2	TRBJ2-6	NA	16	TGTGCCAGCAGCTTGTCCCGAAGCTCTGGGGCCAACGTCCTGACTTTC	CASSLSRSSGANVLTF
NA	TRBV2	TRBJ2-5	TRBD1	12	TGTGCCAGCTTAGGGACAGGGTCAACTCTGTACTTC	CASLGTGSTLYF
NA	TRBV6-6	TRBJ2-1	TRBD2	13	TGTGCCGGTGGCGGGAGCTCCTACAATGAGCAGTTCTTC	CAGGGSSYNEQFF
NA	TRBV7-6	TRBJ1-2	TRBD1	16	TGTGCCAGCAGCTTACACGCAGGGGGATTGAGCAATGGCTACACCTTC	CASSLHAGGLSNGYTF
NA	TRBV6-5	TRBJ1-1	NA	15	TGTGCCAGCAGTTATCAGGGGCCGGGGAGGACTGAAGCTTTCTTT	CASSYQGPGRTEAFF
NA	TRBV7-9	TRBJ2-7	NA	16	TGTGCCAGCAGTCGGCAGGGGCTCGGGCAGATAGGCGAGCAGTACTTC	CASSRQGLGQIGEQYF
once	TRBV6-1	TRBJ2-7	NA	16	TGTGCCAGCAGTGGGGGGTTAGAGCGGCGGTCCTACGAGCAGTACTTC	CASSGGLERRSYEQYF
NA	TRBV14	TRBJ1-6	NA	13	TGTGCCAGCAGCCGAACAGGAGGCTCACCCCTCCACTTT	CASSRTGGSPLHF
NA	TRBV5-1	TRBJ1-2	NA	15	TGCGCCAGCAGCTTGCCGGGGGCATCGAGTGGTGGCTACACCTTC	CASSLPGASSGGYTF
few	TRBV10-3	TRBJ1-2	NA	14	TGTGCCATCAGCCGAAACCAGGGCATCTATGGCTACACCTTC	CAISRNQGIYGYTF
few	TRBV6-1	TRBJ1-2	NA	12	TGTGCCAGCATCGACCGCTACTATGGCTACACCTTC	CASIDRYYGYTF
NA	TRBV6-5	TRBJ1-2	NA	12	TGTGCCAGCAGTTCCGGGAACTATGGCTACACCTTC	CASSSGNYGYTF
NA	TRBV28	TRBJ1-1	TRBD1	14	TGTGCCAGCAGACAGGGGCCGGGGGGCACTGAAGCTTTCTTT	CASRQGPGGTEAFF
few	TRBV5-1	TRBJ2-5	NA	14	TGCGCCAGCAGCTTAGAAGGGGTGAGGGAGACCCAGTACTTC	CASSLEGVRETQYF
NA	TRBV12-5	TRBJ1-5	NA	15	TGTGCTAGTGGTTTAGCGGCTTATAGCAATCAGCCCCAGCATTTT	CASGLAAYSNQPQHF
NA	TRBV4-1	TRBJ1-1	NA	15	TGCGCCAGCAGGGAAAGGGTATTGGATGGCACTGAAGCTTTCTTT	CASRERVLDGTEAFF
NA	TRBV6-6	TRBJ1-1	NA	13	TGTGCCAGCGGTTCGGACAGCGGGACTGAAGCTTTCTTT	CASGSDSGTEAFF
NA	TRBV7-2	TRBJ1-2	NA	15	TGTGCCAGCAGCAAGGGAGGAGGGGCGCGGGATGGCTACACCTTC	CASSKGGGARDGYTF
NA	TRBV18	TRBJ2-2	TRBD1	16	TGTGCCAGCTCACCCGGGACAGGGAGGCGCACCGGGGAGCTGTTTTTT	CASSPGTGRRTGELFF